This T cell receptor beta chain was recorded in a study of OX40 agonist ivuxolimab in advanced cancers. Study overall: Those enrolled were 82.7% male, with a mean age of around 58 years and ages from about 20 to 85. Partial responses were achieved by three patients, of whom one had hepatocellular carcinoma and two had cutaneous melanoma. Findings and caveats of the study: Clonal expansion in partial responders at 0.1-3.0 mg/kg ranked among the lowest.

About this clone: The antigen remains unidentified.

CDR3 length equals 15 residues. Per germline, CDR1 LNHNV and CDR2 YYDKDF (reference sequence). Trimming took 7 bases from V and 4 from J, leaving 19 bases between them. Method: immunoSEQ multiplex PCR; TCRdb's copy keeps in-frame clones and lacks some. The sample yields about 26,000 clones, 70% to 90% seen once. The sequence was collected from an adult with an advanced solid tumor such as melanoma, head and neck, liver or kidney cancer. The material sequenced was CD4+ or CD8+ T cells sorted from blood, taken in a trial of the OX40 agonist ivuxolimab. The V call is TRBV15, the J call TRBJ1-2; tentative D call: TRBD1 (5 bases). The CDR3 region is CATNEGEGALYGYTF. CDR3 coding DNA: TGTGCCACCAACGAGGGAGAAGGGGCTCTCTATGGCTACACCTTC.